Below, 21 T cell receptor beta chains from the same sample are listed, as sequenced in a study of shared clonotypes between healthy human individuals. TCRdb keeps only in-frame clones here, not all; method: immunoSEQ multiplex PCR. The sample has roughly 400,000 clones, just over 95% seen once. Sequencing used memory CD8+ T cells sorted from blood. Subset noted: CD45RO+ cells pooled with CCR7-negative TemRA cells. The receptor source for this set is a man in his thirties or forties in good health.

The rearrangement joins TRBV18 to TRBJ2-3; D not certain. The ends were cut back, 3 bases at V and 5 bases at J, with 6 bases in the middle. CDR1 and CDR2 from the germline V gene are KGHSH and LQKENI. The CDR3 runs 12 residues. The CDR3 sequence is CASSPFLDTQYF. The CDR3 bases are TGTGCCAGCTCACCGTTTTTAGATACGCAGTATTTT.

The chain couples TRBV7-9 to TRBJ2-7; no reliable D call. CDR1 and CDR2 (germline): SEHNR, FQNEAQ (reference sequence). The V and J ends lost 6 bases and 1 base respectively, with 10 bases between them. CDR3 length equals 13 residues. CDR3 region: CASRPSSSYEQYF. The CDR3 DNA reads TGTGCCAGCAGACCATCCTCTTCCTACGAGCAGTACTTC. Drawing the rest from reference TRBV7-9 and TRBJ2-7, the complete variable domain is DTGVSQNPRHKITKRGQNVTFRCDPISEHNRLYWYRQTLGQGPEFLTYFQNEAQLEKSRLLSDRFSAERPKGSFSTLEIQRTEQGDSAMYLCASRPSSSYEQYFGPGTRLTVT.

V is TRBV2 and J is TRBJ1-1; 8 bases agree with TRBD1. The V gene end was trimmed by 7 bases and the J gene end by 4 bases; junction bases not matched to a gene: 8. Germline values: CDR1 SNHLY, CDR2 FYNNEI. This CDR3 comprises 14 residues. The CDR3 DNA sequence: TGTGCCAGCACCAAGGACAGGGTCCCCACTGAAGCTTTCTTT. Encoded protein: CASTKDRVPTEAFF.

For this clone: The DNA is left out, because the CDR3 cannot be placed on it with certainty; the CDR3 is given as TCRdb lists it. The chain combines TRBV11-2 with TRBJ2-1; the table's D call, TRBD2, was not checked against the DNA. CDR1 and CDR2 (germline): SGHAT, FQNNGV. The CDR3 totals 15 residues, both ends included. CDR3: CASSTSASVNNEQFF.

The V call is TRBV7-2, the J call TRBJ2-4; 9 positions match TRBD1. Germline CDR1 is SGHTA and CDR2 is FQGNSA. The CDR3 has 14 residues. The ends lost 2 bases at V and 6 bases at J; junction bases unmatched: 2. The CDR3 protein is CASSLSGQGNIQYF. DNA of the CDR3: TGTGCCAGCAGCTTATCGGGACAGGGAAACATTCAGTACTTC.

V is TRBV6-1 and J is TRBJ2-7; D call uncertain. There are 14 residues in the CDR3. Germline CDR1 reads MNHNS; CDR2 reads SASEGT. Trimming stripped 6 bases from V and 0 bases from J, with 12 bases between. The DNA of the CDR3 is TGTGCCAGCAGCATATCGCTCAGCTCCTACGAGCAGTACTTC. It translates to CASSISLSSYEQYF.

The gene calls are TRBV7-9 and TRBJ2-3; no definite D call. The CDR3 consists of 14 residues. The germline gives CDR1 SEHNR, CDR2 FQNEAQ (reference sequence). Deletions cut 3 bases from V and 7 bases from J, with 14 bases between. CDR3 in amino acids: CASSFASAKNTQYF. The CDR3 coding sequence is TGTGCCAGCAGCTTTGCCAGCGCAAAAAATACGCAGTATTTT. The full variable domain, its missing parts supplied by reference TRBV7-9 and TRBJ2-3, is DTGVSQNPRHKITKRGQNVTFRCDPISEHNRLYWYRQTLGQGPEFLTYFQNEAQLEKSRLLSDRFSAERPKGSFSTLEIQRTEQGDSAMYLCASSFASAKNTQYFGPGTRLTVL.

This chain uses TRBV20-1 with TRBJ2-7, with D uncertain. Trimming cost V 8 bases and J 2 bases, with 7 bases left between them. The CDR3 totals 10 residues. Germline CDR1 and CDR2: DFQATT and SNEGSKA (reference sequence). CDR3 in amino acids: CSPDTYEQYF. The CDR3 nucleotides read TGCAGTCCCGACACCTACGAGCAGTACTTC.

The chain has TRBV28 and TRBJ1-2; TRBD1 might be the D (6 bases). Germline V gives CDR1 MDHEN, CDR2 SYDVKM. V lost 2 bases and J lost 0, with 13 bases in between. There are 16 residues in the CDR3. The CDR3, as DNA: TGTGCCAGCAGTTTAAAGGCAGGGGATCCTAACTATGGCTACACCTTC. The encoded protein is CASSLKAGDPNYGYTF.

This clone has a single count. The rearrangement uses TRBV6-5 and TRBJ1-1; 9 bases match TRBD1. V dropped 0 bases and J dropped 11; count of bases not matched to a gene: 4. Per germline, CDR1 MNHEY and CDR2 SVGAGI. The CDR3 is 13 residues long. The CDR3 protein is CASSYSGTGTAFF. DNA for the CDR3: TGTGCCAGCAGTTACTCAGGGACAGGGACGGCTTTCTTT.

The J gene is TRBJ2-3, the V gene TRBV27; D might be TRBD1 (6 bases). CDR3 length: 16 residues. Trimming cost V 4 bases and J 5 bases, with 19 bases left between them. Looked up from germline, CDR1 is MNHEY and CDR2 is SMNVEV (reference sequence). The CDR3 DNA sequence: TGTGCCAGCAGTTCCGACAGGAGCAGAAGGGTAGATACGCAGTATTTT. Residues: CASSSDRSRRVDTQYF.

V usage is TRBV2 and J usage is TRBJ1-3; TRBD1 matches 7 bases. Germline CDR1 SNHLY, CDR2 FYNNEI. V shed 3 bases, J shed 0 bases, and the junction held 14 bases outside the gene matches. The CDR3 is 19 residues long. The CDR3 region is CASSEGARDSYRSGNTIYF. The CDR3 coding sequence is TGTGCCAGCAGTGAGGGGGCCCGGGACAGCTATCGCTCTGGAAACACCATATATTTT. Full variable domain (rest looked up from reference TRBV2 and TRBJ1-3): EPEVTQTPSHQVTQMGQEVILRCVPISNHLYFYWYRQILGQKVEFLVSFYNNEISEKSEIFDDQFSVERPDGSNFTLKIRSTKLEDSAMYFCASSEGARDSYRSGNTIYFGEGSWLTVV.

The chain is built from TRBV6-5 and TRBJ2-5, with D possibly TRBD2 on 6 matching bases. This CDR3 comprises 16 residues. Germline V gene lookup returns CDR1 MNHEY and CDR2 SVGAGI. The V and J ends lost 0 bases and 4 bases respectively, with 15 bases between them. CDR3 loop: CASSYSRPGVGETQYF. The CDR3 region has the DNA TGTGCCAGCAGTTACTCCCGCCCGGGGGTCGGAGAGACCCAGTACTTC.

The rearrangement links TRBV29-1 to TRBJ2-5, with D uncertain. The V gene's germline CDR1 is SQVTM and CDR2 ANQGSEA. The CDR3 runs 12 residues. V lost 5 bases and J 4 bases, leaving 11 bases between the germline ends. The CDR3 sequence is CSVKTVSETQYF. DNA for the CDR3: TGCAGCGTTAAAACAGTATCAGAGACCCAGTACTTC.

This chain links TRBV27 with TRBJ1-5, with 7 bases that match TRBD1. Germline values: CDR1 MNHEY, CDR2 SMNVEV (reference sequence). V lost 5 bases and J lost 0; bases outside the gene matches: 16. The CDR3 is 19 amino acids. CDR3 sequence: CASSPHLPTGNYSNQPQHF. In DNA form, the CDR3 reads TGTGCCAGCAGTCCTCACCTCCCGACAGGGAATTATAGCAATCAGCCCCAGCATTTT.

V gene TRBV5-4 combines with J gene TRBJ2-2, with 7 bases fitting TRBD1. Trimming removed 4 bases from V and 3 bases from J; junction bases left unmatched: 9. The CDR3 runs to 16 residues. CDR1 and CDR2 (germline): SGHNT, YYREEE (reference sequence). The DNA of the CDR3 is TGTGCCAGCAGCCGGACGACAGGGCGCGACACCGGGGAGCTGTTTTTT. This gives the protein CASSRTTGRDTGELFF.

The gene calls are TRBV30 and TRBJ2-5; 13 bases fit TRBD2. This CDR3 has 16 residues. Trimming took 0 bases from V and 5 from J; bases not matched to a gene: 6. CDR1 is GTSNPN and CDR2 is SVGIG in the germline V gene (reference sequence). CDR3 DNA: TGTGCCTGGAGTGTACTAGCGGGAGGGCGTCGGGAGACCCAGTACTTC. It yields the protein CAWSVLAGGRRETQYF.

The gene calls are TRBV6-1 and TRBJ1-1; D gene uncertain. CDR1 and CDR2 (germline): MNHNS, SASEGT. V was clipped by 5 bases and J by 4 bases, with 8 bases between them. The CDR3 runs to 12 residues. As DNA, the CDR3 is TGTGCCAGCAGTTTTTTCGGCACTGAAGCTTTCTTT. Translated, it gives CASSFFGTEAFF.

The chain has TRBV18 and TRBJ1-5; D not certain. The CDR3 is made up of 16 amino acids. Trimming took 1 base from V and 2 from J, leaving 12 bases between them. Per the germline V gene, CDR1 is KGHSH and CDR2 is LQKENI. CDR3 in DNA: TGTGCCAGCTCACCACAGAGTCCCCAGGGCAATCAGCCCCAGCATTTT. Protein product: CASSPQSPQGNQPQHF.

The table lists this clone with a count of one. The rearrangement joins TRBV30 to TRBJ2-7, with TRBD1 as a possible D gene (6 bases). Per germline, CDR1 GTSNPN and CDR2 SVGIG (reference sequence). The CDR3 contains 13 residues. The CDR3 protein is CVGTSDSSYEQYF. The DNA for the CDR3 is TGTGTCGGAACCTCGGACAGCTCCTACGAGCAGTACTTC.

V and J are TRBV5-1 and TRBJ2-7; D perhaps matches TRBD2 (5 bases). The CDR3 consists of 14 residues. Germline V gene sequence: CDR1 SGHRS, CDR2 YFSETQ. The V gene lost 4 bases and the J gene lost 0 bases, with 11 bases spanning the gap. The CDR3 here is CASSPAGNSYEQYF. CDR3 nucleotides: TGCGCCAGCAGCCCCGCCGGGAACTCCTACGAGCAGTACTTC.